The rows below give T cell receptor beta chains drawn from one sample of a study of metastatic and nonmetastatic thyroid tumors. TCRdb re-processed the PCR reads through MiXCR. The table includes over 14,000 clones, roughly 24% detected once. The sequencing sample was made of tumor tissue. These receptors came from a female donor with papillary thyroid cancer or a benign thyroid nodule (not recorded which). Some clones in this sample may be carry-over from other donors' samples. Both conserved end residues are part of each CDR3. D genes are given only for firm matches. A row's size may be missing; if present it is once, few, many or a size class.

clone size: .
J gene: TRBJ1-1
D gene: .
V gene: TRBV6-2/TRBV6-3
CDR3 protein: CASSQSLYRAPNTEAFF
CDR3 DNA: TGTGCCAGCAGCCAATCGCTGTACAGGGCTCCGAACACTGAAGCTTTCTTT

clone size: few
J gene: TRBJ2-6
D gene: TRBD1
V gene: TRBV9
CDR3 protein: CASSDGTGGNSGANVLTF
CDR3 DNA: TGTGCCAGCAGCGACGGGACAGGGGGCAACTCTGGGGCCAACGTCCTGACTTTC

clone size: medium-sized
J gene: TRBJ2-7
D gene: .
V gene: TRBV7-2
CDR3 protein: CASSLALGEQYF
CDR3 DNA: TGTGCCAGCAGCTTAGCGCTCGGCGAGCAGTACTTC

clone size: few
J gene: TRBJ2-3
D gene: .
V gene: TRBV11-2
CDR3 protein: CASSLISSDPDTQYF
CDR3 DNA: TGTGCCAGCAGCTTAATATCTAGCGATCCAGATACGCAGTATTTT

clone size: few
J gene: TRBJ2-3
D gene: TRBD1
V gene: TRBV9
CDR3 protein: CASSSAWAGGMSDTQYF
CDR3 DNA: TGTGCCAGCAGCTCGGCGTGGGCAGGGGGCATGTCAGATACGCAGTATTTT

clone size: .
J gene: TRBJ2-5
D gene: .
V gene: TRBV15
CDR3 protein: CATISSKGVMHQYF
CDR3 DNA: TGTGCCACCATCAGTTCCAAAGGGGTTATGCACCAGTACTTC

clone size: many
J gene: TRBJ2-5
D gene: TRBD1
V gene: TRBV11-2
CDR3 protein: CASSSRTGGETQYF
CDR3 DNA: TGTGCCAGCAGCTCTAGGACAGGCGGAGAGACCCAGTACTTC

clone size: large
J gene: TRBJ2-7
D gene: .
V gene: TRBV7-8
CDR3 protein: CASSLNDEQYF
CDR3 DNA: TGTGCCAGCAGCTTAAACGACGAGCAGTACTTC

clone size: many
J gene: TRBJ2-7
D gene: TRBD2
V gene: TRBV5-4
CDR3 protein: CASSLGGRGLEQYF
CDR3 DNA: TGTGCCAGCAGCTTGGGCGGGAGGGGTCTCGAGCAGTACTTC

clone size: few
J gene: TRBJ1-2
D gene: .
V gene: TRBV7-9
CDR3 protein: CASSPDIANYGYTF
CDR3 DNA: TGTGCCAGCAGCCCAGACATAGCTAACTATGGCTACACCTTC

clone size: large
J gene: TRBJ1-2
D gene: .
V gene: TRBV9
CDR3 protein: CASSEGRSGYTF
CDR3 DNA: TGTGCCAGCAGCGAGGGCAGGAGCGGCTACACCTTC

clone size: few
J gene: TRBJ2-7
D gene: TRBD2
V gene: TRBV10-2
CDR3 protein: CASSGVVTSKYEQYF
CDR3 DNA: TGCGCCAGCAGTGGGGTGGTGACTAGCAAGTACGAGCAGTACTTC

clone size: many
J gene: TRBJ2-3
D gene: TRBD1
V gene: TRBV7-7
CDR3 protein: CASSQGAAWGDTQYF
CDR3 DNA: TGTGCTAGCAGCCAGGGGGCGGCGTGGGGAGATACGCAGTATTTT

clone size: many
J gene: TRBJ2-7
D gene: .
V gene: TRBV29-1
CDR3 protein: CSVVGGTYEQYF
CDR3 DNA: TGCAGCGTTGTGGGCGGGACTTACGAGCAGTACTTC

clone size: many
J gene: TRBJ2-7
D gene: TRBD2
V gene: TRBV4-2
CDR3 protein: CASSHGTSDSYEQYF
CDR3 DNA: TGTGCCAGCAGCCACGGGACTAGCGACAGCTACGAGCAGTACTTC

clone size: large
J gene: TRBJ2-7
D gene: TRBD1
V gene: TRBV12-3/TRBV12-4
CDR3 protein: CASSGTGLPYEQYF
CDR3 DNA: TGTGCCAGCAGTGGGACAGGGCTTCCCTACGAGCAGTACTTC

clone size: medium-sized
J gene: TRBJ2-7
D gene: .
V gene: TRBV5-6
CDR3 protein: CASSLFGSYEQYF
CDR3 DNA: TGTGCCAGCAGCTTGTTTGGGTCCTACGAGCAGTACTTC

clone size: few
J gene: TRBJ2-7
D gene: .
V gene: TRBV19
CDR3 protein: CASSKTRQPIYEQYF
CDR3 DNA: TGTGCCAGTAGTAAGACTAGACAGCCTATCTACGAGCAGTACTTC

clone size: medium-sized
J gene: TRBJ1-1
D gene: .
V gene: TRBV12-3/TRBV12-4
CDR3 protein: CASSLDTRSTEAFF
CDR3 DNA: TGTGCCAGCAGTTTGGACACCCGGAGCACTGAAGCTTTCTTT

clone size: medium-sized
J gene: TRBJ1-1
D gene: .
V gene: TRBV12-3/TRBV12-4
CDR3 protein: CASSLEENTEAFF
CDR3 DNA: TGTGCCAGCAGTTTAGAGGAGAACACTGAAGCTTTCTTT

clone size: few
J gene: TRBJ2-5
D gene: TRBD1
V gene: TRBV6-5
CDR3 protein: CASSSTHQQTGPETQYF
CDR3 DNA: TGTGCCAGCAGTTCCACACATCAACAGACAGGGCCAGAGACCCAGTACTTC

clone size: .
J gene: TRBJ2-5
D gene: .
V gene: TRBV30
CDR3 protein: CAWSVLGRETQYF
CDR3 DNA: TGTGCCTGGAGTGTATTGGGGAGAGAGACCCAGTACTTC

clone size: .
J gene: TRBJ2-7
D gene: TRBD1
V gene: TRBV7-2
CDR3 protein: CASSRARQGLSYEQYF
CDR3 DNA: TGTGCCAGCAGCAGAGCGCGACAGGGCTTGTCCTACGAGCAGTACTTC

clone size: .
J gene: TRBJ1-1
D gene: .
V gene: TRBV14
CDR3 protein: CASSQDRRVWGPEAFF
CDR3 DNA: TGTGCCAGCAGCCAAGATAGGAGGGTATGGGGCCCGGAAGCTTTCTTT

clone size: many
J gene: TRBJ2-7
D gene: TRBD1
V gene: TRBV29-1
CDR3 protein: CSASDSGQSYEQYF
CDR3 DNA: TGCAGCGCCTCGGACTCGGGACAGAGCTACGAGCAGTACTTC

clone size: many
J gene: TRBJ2-1
D gene: .
V gene: TRBV3-1
CDR3 protein: CASSQDLGLGSYNEQFF
CDR3 DNA: TGTGCCAGCAGCCAAGACTTGGGACTCGGCTCCTACAATGAGCAGTTCTTC

clone size: .
J gene: TRBJ1-2
D gene: .
V gene: TRBV7-2
CDR3 protein: CASSLGADYGYTF
CDR3 DNA: TGTGCCAGCAGCTTAGGCGCAGACTATGGCTACACCTTC

clone size: .
J gene: TRBJ2-7
D gene: TRBD1
V gene: TRBV18
CDR3 protein: CASSPSYRGYEQYF
CDR3 DNA: TGTGCCAGCTCACCAAGTTACAGGGGCTACGAGCAGTACTTC

clone size: .
J gene: TRBJ2-7
D gene: .
V gene: TRBV5-1
CDR3 protein: CASSPGTAYEEQYF
CDR3 DNA: TGCGCCAGCAGCCCCGGGACTGCCTACGAAGAGCAGTACTTC

clone size: .
J gene: TRBJ1-1
D gene: .
V gene: TRBV7-2
CDR3 protein: CASSPAVHTNTEAFF
CDR3 DNA: TGTGCCAGCAGCCCAGCGGTACACACGAACACTGAAGCTTTCTTT

clone size: few
J gene: TRBJ1-2
D gene: .
V gene: TRBV11-2
CDR3 protein: CASSLEAGTNYGYTF
CDR3 DNA: TGTGCCAGCAGCTTAGAAGCCGGGACTAACTATGGCTACACCTTC

clone size: many
J gene: TRBJ2-1
D gene: .
V gene: TRBV4-2
CDR3 protein: CASSQEGADDEQFF
CDR3 DNA: TGTGCCAGCAGCCAAGAGGGAGCGGATGATGAGCAGTTCTTC

clone size: .
J gene: TRBJ2-7
D gene: .
V gene: TRBV20-1
CDR3 protein: CSARRGNSYYNEQYF
CDR3 DNA: TGCAGTGCTAGACGGGGGAACTCCTATTACAACGAGCAGTACTTC

clone size: many
J gene: TRBJ2-1
D gene: .
V gene: TRBV12-5
CDR3 protein: CASGLDTYNEQFF
CDR3 DNA: TGTGCTAGTGGTTTGGACACCTACAATGAGCAGTTCTTC

clone size: medium-sized
J gene: TRBJ1-3
D gene: .
V gene: TRBV5-1
CDR3 protein: CASSPDGGIKGSGNTIYF
CDR3 DNA: TGCGCCAGCAGCCCCGACGGGGGAATTAAAGGGTCTGGAAACACCATATATTTT

clone size: many
J gene: TRBJ2-5
D gene: TRBD2
V gene: TRBV7-9
CDR3 protein: CASSLDGRLAGGETQYF
CDR3 DNA: TGTGCCAGCAGCCTTGACGGGCGGCTAGCGGGAGGAGAGACCCAGTACTTC

clone size: .
J gene: TRBJ2-7
D gene: .
V gene: TRBV3-1
CDR3 protein: CASSPTRGPYEQYF
CDR3 DNA: TGCGCCAGCAGCCCTACACGGGGGCCGTACGAGCAGTACTTC

clone size: many
J gene: TRBJ1-1
D gene: .
V gene: TRBV5-8
CDR3 protein: CASKTEMNTEAFF
CDR3 DNA: TGTGCCAGCAAGACAGAGATGAACACTGAAGCTTTCTTT

clone size: once
J gene: TRBJ2-5
D gene: TRBD1
V gene: TRBV18
CDR3 protein: CASSPARTGQETQYF
CDR3 DNA: TGTGCCAGCTCACCTGCCCGGACAGGCCAAGAGACCCAGTACTTC

clone size: .
J gene: TRBJ2-1
D gene: .
V gene: TRBV6-1
CDR3 protein: CASSERGGGTYNEQFF
CDR3 DNA: TGTGCCAGCAGTGAACGGGGCGGGGGCACCTACAATGAGCAGTTCTTC

clone size: medium-sized
J gene: TRBJ1-2
D gene: .
V gene: TRBV11-1
CDR3 protein: CASSLDWGHGYTF
CDR3 DNA: TGTGCCAGCAGCTTAGATTGGGGACATGGCTACACCTTC

clone size: many
J gene: TRBJ2-6
D gene: .
V gene: TRBV7-9
CDR3 protein: CASSPQVISGANVLTF
CDR3 DNA: TGTGCCAGCAGCCCCCAGGTAATCTCTGGGGCCAACGTCCTGACTTTC

clone size: .
J gene: TRBJ2-7
D gene: .
V gene: TRBV20-1
CDR3 protein: CSARGQSLLYEQYF
CDR3 DNA: TGCAGTGCTAGAGGACAGTCCCTTCTCTACGAGCAGTACTTC

clone size: .
J gene: TRBJ2-7
D gene: TRBD2
V gene: TRBV4-2
CDR3 protein: CASSRALEREGEWEQYF
CDR3 DNA: TGTGCCAGCAGCAGAGCCCTAGAGCGGGAGGGCGAATGGGAGCAGTACTTC

clone size: once
J gene: TRBJ2-7
D gene: .
V gene: TRBV11-3
CDR3 protein: CASSTGLGYEQYF
CDR3 DNA: TGTGCCAGCAGTACCGGTCTGGGCTACGAGCAGTACTTC

clone size: many
J gene: TRBJ2-1
D gene: .
V gene: TRBV20-1
CDR3 protein: CSAPTSRGRYNEQFF
CDR3 DNA: TGCAGTGCACCAACCAGCAGGGGTCGATACAATGAGCAGTTCTTC

clone size: .
J gene: TRBJ1-6
D gene: TRBD1
V gene: TRBV7-6
CDR3 protein: CASSSGTGVDSPLHF
CDR3 DNA: TGTGCCAGCAGCTCCGGGACAGGGGTTGATTCACCCCTCCACTTT

clone size: few
J gene: TRBJ1-5
D gene: .
V gene: TRBV28
CDR3 protein: CASSPGSLNQPQHF
CDR3 DNA: TGTGCCAGCAGTCCCGGGTCCTTGAATCAGCCCCAGCATTTT

clone size: many
J gene: TRBJ2-5
D gene: .
V gene: TRBV2
CDR3 protein: CASSEHQAQETQYF
CDR3 DNA: TGTGCCAGCAGTGAACATCAAGCCCAAGAGACCCAGTACTTC

clone size: .
J gene: TRBJ1-1
D gene: .
V gene: TRBV7-8
CDR3 protein: CASSYEVGSAFF
CDR3 DNA: TGTGCCAGCAGCTACGAGGTAGGATCAGCTTTCTTT

clone size: many
J gene: TRBJ2-5
D gene: .
V gene: TRBV9
CDR3 protein: CASSVVGGIKETQYF
CDR3 DNA: TGTGCCAGCAGCGTAGTTGGGGGGATCAAAGAGACCCAGTACTTC

clone size: .
J gene: TRBJ2-2
D gene: .
V gene: TRBV27
CDR3 protein: CASSYLGNTGELFF
CDR3 DNA: TGTGCCAGCAGTTATCTTGGTAACACCGGGGAGCTGTTTTTT

clone size: few
J gene: TRBJ2-5
D gene: TRBD2
V gene: TRBV2
CDR3 protein: CAGASGRETQYF
CDR3 DNA: TGTGCTGGGGCGAGCGGGAGGGAGACCCAGTACTTC

clone size: many
J gene: TRBJ2-3
D gene: TRBD2
V gene: TRBV19
CDR3 protein: CASSVLAGGGEDTQYF
CDR3 DNA: TGTGCCAGTAGTGTCCTAGCGGGAGGGGGGGAAGATACGCAGTATTTT